This TCR beta chain was sequenced during a study of cytomegalovirus exposure and HLA in healthy donors. General study results and limits: Some segments of the V type, notably TRBV6-2 and TRBV6-3, were excluded as indistinguishable. Later genetic work tied a missense DCLRE1C variant to beta-chain V and J trimming.

Researchers ran the PCR with 60 Vbeta and 13 Jbeta primers. Profiled with immunoSEQ multiplex PCR; TCRdb holds only in-frame clones, not every one. The data contain about 90,000 clones, around 78% of them singletons. The CDR3 loop spans 13 amino acids. The V gene lost 3 bases and the J gene lost 2 bases, with 6 bases spanning the gap. Germline V gene data show CDR1 as MRHNA and CDR2 as SNTAGT. A word on this clone: As yet, its antigen is unknown.

Sample: PBMCs. The TCR was taken from a woman aged 35 to 49 in good health and CMV-seropositive. This chain uses TRBV6-4 with TRBJ2-3; D remains ambiguous. The CDR3 nucleotides read TGTGCCAGCAGTGATGGCACCACAGATACGCAGTATTTT. Its translation: CASSDGTTDTQYF.